This T cell receptor beta chain is from a study of T cells in Graves' hyperthyroidism and ophthalmopathy. Study-level findings and limits: Using 13 V-J features, a model discriminated ophthalmopathy from stable hyperthyroidism.

Amplified regions were TCR beta CDR3 sequences from RNA transcripts. The HTBI set primed first-round TCR CDR3 RT-PCR. MiXCR, run by TCRdb on the multiplex PCR reads, gives a single entry per CDR3 protein. The table has some 580,000 distinct CDR3 sequences, approximately 15% seen once. Patients were excluded for uncontrolled infection, other autoimmune disease, pregnancy or lactation. Diagnosis relied on clinical symptoms, serum thyroxine and TRAb, thyroid ultrasound and orbital computed tomography. The germline V gene has CDR1 LGHDT and CDR2 YNNKEL (reference sequence). This CDR3 spans 15 amino acids. Trimming stripped 0 bases from V and 1 base from J, with 10 bases between. This clonotype was detected a few times. Its antigen is not known.

The sample consisted of blood. This clonotype was sampled from a middle-aged woman with Graves' ophthalmopathy. The chain employs TRBV3-1 and TRBJ2-7; D may correspond to TRBD1 or TRBD2 (5 bases each). CDR3 residues: CASSQDRGPSYEQYF. The CDR3, as DNA: TGTGCCAGCAGCCAAGATCGGGGACCATCCTACGAGCAGTACTTC.